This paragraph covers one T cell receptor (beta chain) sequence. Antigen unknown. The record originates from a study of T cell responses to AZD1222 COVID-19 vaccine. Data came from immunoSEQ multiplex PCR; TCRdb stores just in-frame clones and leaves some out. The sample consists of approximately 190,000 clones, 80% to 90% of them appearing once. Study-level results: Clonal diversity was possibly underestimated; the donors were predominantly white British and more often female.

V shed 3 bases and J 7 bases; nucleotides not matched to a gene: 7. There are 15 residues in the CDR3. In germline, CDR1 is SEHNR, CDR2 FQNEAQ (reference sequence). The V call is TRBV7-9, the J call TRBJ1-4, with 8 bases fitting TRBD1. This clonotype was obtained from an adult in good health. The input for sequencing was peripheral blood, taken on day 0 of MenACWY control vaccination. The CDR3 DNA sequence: TGTGCCAGCAGCTTCCCAGGGGGCGATGGTGAAAAACTGTTTTTT. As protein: CASSFPGGDGEKLFF.